This is a list of T cell receptor beta chains from one sample in a study of cytomegalovirus exposure and HLA in healthy donors. Sequenced by immunoSEQ multiplex PCR; TCRdb stores in-frame clones only, minus some. The sample shows 150,000 or so clones, and around 1.7% sits with its ten largest clones. Sample: PBMCs. These receptors all stem from a woman between 45 and 60 years old in good health and CMV-seronegative. CDR3s include the opening cysteine and the closing phenylalanine or tryptophan. A D gene is named only where the DNA matches it firmly.

j_call v_call d_call cdr3_aa
TRBJ1-4 TRBV5-4 . CASRQTGGGNEKLFF
TRBJ2-3 TRBV6-1 . CATATALSTDTQYF
TRBJ2-5 TRBV4-1 TRBD2 CASSQGFGLAGETQYF
TRBJ1-5 TRBV11-3 TRBD1 CASSFPGTDRVSNQPQHF
TRBJ1-3 TRBV5-1 TRBD1 CASSLGTGGNTIYF
TRBJ2-1 TRBV30 TRBD2 CALRNRGGAGEQFF
TRBJ1-2 TRBV4-1 . CASSQWLRVNYGYTF
TRBJ2-7 TRBV7-6 TRBD2 CASSLLAGVSEQYF
TRBJ1-4 TRBV11-2 . CASSLTGGEKLFF
TRBJ1-6 TRBV30 . CAWSTAGSFHSPLHF
TRBJ1-4 TRBV21-1 . CASSKDRRNEKLFF